This TCR beta chain was sequenced in a study of blood T cell repertoires in COVID-19 (TCRdb year 2020). General notes on the study: Samples from collaborators originated in the United States, Italy and Spain and spanned both the acute and convalescent phases of COVID-19. The material from the prospective study consisted of cDNA or gDNA derived from T cells, B-cell-depleted T cells, or PBMCs. The dataset comprised deeply sampled blood TCRbeta repertoires from subjects exposed to, actively infected with, or recovered from COVID-19. A freely available public database, intended as a resource for researchers studying the immune response to SARS-CoV-2, is where the repertoires were released. The samples were drawn from the first 160 participants of the ongoing ImmuneRACE study and from 950 to 1,500 subjects provided by 6 global collaborators. Nearly every sample came with metadata listing a de-identified subject ID, COVID-19 status, age in years and sex. Where HLA class I and class II types were available, the types were taken from metadata supplied by the sample provider, not from assay-based typing.

Note on this clone: No cognate antigen has been identified for it. It has no much larger one-base neighbor in the sample; base qualities were not kept.

TCRbeta CDR3 regions were amplified from genomic DNA using the immunoSEQ Assay, a bias-controlled multiplex PCR. On the study's bioinformatics: The number of nucleated cells in each sample was estimated from the amplification of reference gene primers within the assay. Sequence reads were collapsed and filtered to measure the absolute abundance of every unique TCRbeta CDR3 rearrangement. For each sample, productive Simpson clonality was calculated by taking the square root of Simpson's diversity index across productive rearrangements. Imported from immuneACCESS, the table was reduced by TCRdb to in-frame sequences with V and J called. These copies leave out some clones; in studies compared against another copy, an unresolved V gene accounts for under half, and the cause of the remainder is not known. V and J calls and clone size are copied from that table; D and trimming were computed from the DNA. In all, the sample holds 90,000 to 100,000 clones, and over 80% of those were seen once. The ten most abundant clones make up around a sixth of the sample.

The collaborating institutions used their own protocols to collect whole blood in K2EDTA tubes. Collaborator samples were shipped for TCRbeta analysis as frozen whole blood, isolated PBMCs, or DNA extracted from either sample type. Beyond this particular receptor, the publication reports: The amount of clinical and demographic metadata varied by source and participant and was provided uncurated.

This clonotype was sampled from a man aged 80 or over with acute or convalescent COVID-19. The sample taken for sequencing was peripheral blood.

The CDR3 here reads CASSQPRDRGLYEQYF. The nucleotide sequence is TGTGCCAGCAGCCAACCCCGTGACAGGGGGCTCTACGAGCAGTACTTC. The receptor chain draws on TRBV3-1 (or the pseudogene TRBV3-2) and TRBJ2-7; 10 bases in the junction line up with TRBD1. Trimming leaves V shorter by 2 bases and J shorter by 3 bases, with the junction holding 7 bases beyond the gene matches. Measured from the cysteine to the phenylalanine, the CDR3 is 16 residues long. The read is trimmed to its CDR3 DNA, 48 bases read in frame from base 1. From a lookup of the germline V gene (reference sequence), CDR1 and CDR2 are LGHDT and YNNKEL.